The clone carrying this TCR beta chain was seen once. Assay: immunoSEQ multiplex PCR; the TCRdb copy retains only in-frame clones and omits some. This sample has around 200,000 clones, with approximately 86% found just once. This entry belongs to a study of blood T cell repertoires in COVID-19. The CDR3 extends over 13 amino acids. V shed 7 bases and J 6 bases; nucleotides not matched to a gene: 5. Per the germline V gene, CDR1 is KGHDR and CDR2 is SFDVKD. This chain joins TRBV24-1 and TRBJ2-7; 10 nucleotides agree with TRBD1. Sequences were obtained from PBMCs or T cells enriched from blood (not recorded which). The sequence was collected from a man aged 18 to 30 with acute COVID-19. The CDR3, as DNA: TGTGCCACCAGACGGGACAGGGGACGCGAGCAGTACTTC. It yields the protein CATRRDRGREQYF.